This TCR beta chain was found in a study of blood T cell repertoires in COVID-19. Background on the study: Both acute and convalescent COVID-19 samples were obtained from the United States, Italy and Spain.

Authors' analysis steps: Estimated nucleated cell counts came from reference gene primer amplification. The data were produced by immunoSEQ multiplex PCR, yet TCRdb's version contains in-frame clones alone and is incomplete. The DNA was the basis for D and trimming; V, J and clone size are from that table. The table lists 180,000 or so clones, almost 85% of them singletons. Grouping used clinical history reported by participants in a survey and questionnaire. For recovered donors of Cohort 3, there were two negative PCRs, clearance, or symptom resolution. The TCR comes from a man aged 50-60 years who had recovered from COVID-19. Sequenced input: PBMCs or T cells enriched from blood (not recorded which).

The DNA of the CDR3 is TGCAGCGTTGAAGATTGGGGACAGGGGAAGGGTGAAGCTTTCTTT. Amino acids: CSVEDWGQGKGEAFF. V gene TRBV29-1 combines with J gene TRBJ1-1; TRBD1 matches 10 bases. The V gene's germline CDR1 is SQVTM and CDR2 ANQGSEA. The CDR3 is made up of 15 amino acids. With V trimmed by 0 bases and J by 7 bases, 8 bases remained unmatched. Looking up the rest from reference TRBV29-1 and TRBJ1-1 gives the full variable domain: SAVISQKPSRDICQRGTSLTIQCQVDSQVTMMFWYRQQPGQSLTLIATANQGSEATYESGFVIDKFPISRPNLTFSTLTVSNMSPEDSSIYLCSVEDWGQGKGEAFFGQGTRLTVV.